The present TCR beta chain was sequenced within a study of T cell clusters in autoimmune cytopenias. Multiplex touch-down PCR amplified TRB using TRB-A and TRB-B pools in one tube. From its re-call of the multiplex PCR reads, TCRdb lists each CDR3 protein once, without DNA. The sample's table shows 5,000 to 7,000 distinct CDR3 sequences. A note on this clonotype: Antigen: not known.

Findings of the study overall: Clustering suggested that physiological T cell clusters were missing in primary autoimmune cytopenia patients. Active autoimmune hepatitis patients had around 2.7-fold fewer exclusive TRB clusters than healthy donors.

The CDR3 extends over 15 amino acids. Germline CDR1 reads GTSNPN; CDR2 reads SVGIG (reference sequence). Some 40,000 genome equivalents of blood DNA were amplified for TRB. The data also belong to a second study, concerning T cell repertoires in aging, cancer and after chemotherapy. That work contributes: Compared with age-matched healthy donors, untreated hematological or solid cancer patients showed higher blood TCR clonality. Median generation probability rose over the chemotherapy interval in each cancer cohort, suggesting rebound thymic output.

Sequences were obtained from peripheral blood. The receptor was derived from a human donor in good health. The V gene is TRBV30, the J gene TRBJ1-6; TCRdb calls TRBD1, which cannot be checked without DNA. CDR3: CAWKPADRAVSPLHF. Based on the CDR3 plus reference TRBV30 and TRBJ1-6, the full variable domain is SQTIHQWPATLVQPVGSPLSLECTVEGTSNPNLYWYRQAAGRGLQLLFYSVGIGQISSEVPQNLSASRPQDRQFILSSKKLLLSDSGFYLCAWKPADRAVSPLHFGNGTRLTVT.